Reported below is one T cell receptor (beta chain). Its antigen is as yet unknown. These data come from a study of Ad26.COV2.S vaccination and SARS-CoV-2 variants. Study-level information: Once, or twice with 56 days between doses, Ad26.COV2.S was given intramuscularly.

The assay was immunoSEQ multiplex PCR, and TCRdb's table has in-frame clones only and misses some. The sample carries approximately 480,000 clones, roughly 85% recorded once. The treatment here: some 20 received Ad26.COV2.S at low or high dose, single or two shots; about 5 received placebo; per-sample allocation not given. Sampling happened 63 days after the first vaccine or placebo injection. Study-wide findings and caveats: Overall T cell responses may have been underestimated by the analyses of TCR breadth and depth. After vaccination, substantial breadth of spike-specific CD8+ and CD4+ responses was reported.

V lost 5 bases to trimming and J lost 8 bases, with 16 bases between them. Germline-derived CDR1 and CDR2 are LNHDA and SQIVND (reference sequence). The CDR3 is 14 amino acids. The rearrangement links TRBV19 to TRBJ2-1; D might be TRBD2 (6 bases). The sequence came from a person aged 18-65 years who received the Ad26.COV2.S COVID-19 vaccine or a placebo. This specimen consisted of peripheral blood, obtained in a trial of Ad26.COV2.S vaccine versus placebo. The CDR3 sequence is CASSGSGGVDEQFF. The CDR3 DNA follows: TGTGCCAGTAGTGGTAGCGGTGGGGTCGATGAGCAGTTCTTC.